Described below is a single TCR beta chain sequence and its context. The entry originates in a study of blood T cells in healthy people across ages. A second about 7 to 12 cycle PCR used barcoded and J-beta primers. At least 3 million CDR3-containing paired-end reads were obtained per sample. TCRdb re-analysed the 5' RACE reads in MiXCR, keeping a single row per CDR3 protein. Of about 1.5 million distinct CDR3 sequences in the sample, 35% to 45% were seen once. The authors drew around 11 milliliters of peripheral blood from each donor. CDR1 is SEHNR and CDR2 is FQNEAQ in the germline V gene (reference sequence). The length of the CDR3 is 16 residues.

V is TRBV7-9 and J is TRBJ2-1; TRBD2 might be the D (6 bases). The DNA end favors TRBJ2-7, so the J call may be wrong. Material for sequencing was blood. The TCR sequence derives from a woman between 18 and 30 years old in good health. CDR3 protein: CASSLAYGSSYNEQYF. Written as DNA, the CDR3 is TGTGCCAGCAGCTTAGCGTACGGGAGCTCCTACAATGAGCAGTACTTC.